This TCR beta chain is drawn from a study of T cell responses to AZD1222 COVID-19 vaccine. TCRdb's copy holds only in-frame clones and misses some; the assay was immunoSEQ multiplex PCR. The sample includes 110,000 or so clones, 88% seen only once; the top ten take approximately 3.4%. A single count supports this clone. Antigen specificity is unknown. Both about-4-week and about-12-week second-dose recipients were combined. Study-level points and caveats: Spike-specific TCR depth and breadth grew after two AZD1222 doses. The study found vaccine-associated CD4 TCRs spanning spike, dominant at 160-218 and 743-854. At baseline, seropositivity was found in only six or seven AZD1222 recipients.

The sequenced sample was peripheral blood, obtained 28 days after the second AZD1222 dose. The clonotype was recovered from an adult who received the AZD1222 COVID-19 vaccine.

The CDR3 DNA reads TGCGCCAGCAGCTTGGGGACATCTTGGGCAGAGACCCAGTACTTC. Its translation is CASSLGTSWAETQYF. The chain employs TRBV5-1 and TRBJ2-5, with D perhaps matching TRBD1 (5 bases). This CDR3 has 15 amino acids. V was cut by 0 bases and J by 4 bases, with 13 bases left in between. The V gene's germline CDR1 is SGHRS and CDR2 YFSETQ.